These T cell receptor beta chains were read from a single sample in a study of T-cell memory formation after mild COVID-19. MiXCR was run by TCRdb on the 5' RACE reads, yielding one entry per CDR3 protein. The sample contains approximately 480,000 distinct CDR3 sequences, about 20% of which appear only once. Source material: PBMCs or a T cell subset sorted from them (not recorded which). All receptors derive from an adult woman who had mild COVID-19 (a few samples of this study predate the infection). Cell type and time point are not known. Each CDR3 is given with its conserved first and last residue. D genes are given only for firm matches. The size field is filled for only some rows; it gives once, few, many or a size class.

j_gene	v_gene	abundance	d_gene	CDR3nt	CDR3aa
TRBJ2-1	TRBV29-1	.	.	TGCAGCGTTGATCCGACAGGATCCAATGAGCAGTTCTTC	CSVDPTGSNEQFF
TRBJ1-1	TRBV6-1	.	.	TGTGCCAGCAGTGGATATACCGGGCTTACGAACACTGAAGCTTTCTTT	CASSGYTGLTNTEAFF
TRBJ1-2	TRBV11-2	.	.	TGTGCCAGCAGCTTATTTCTCCGGGACTACTATGGCTACACCTTC	CASSLFLRDYYGYTF
TRBJ2-7	TRBV24-1	.	.	TGTGCCACCAGTGCCGACCCGAAAGGCGAGCAGTACTTC	CATSADPKGEQYF
TRBJ2-3	TRBV6-5	.	TRBD2	TGTGCCAGCACGAGATTAGCGGGATCTCCGCAGTATTTT	CASTRLAGSPQYF
TRBJ2-7	TRBV5-6	few	.	TGTGCCAGCAGGACCGACAGTAGATACGAGCAGTACTTC	CASRTDSRYEQYF
TRBJ1-1	TRBV6-5	.	.	TGTGCCAGCAGTTACTCGGCAGGCGACACTGAAGCTTTCTTT	CASSYSAGDTEAFF
TRBJ2-1	TRBV7-9	few	.	TGTGCCAGCAGCTTAGGAGGGTTTGAGCAGTTCTTC	CASSLGGFEQFF
TRBJ2-7	TRBV5-1	.	.	TGCGCCAGCAGCCCTCCGACTTTATACGAGCAGTACTTC	CASSPPTLYEQYF
TRBJ2-2	TRBV5-1	.	TRBD2	TGCGCCAGCAGTCCTAGCGGGGGAAAGAACACCGGGGAGCTGTTTTTT	CASSPSGGKNTGELFF
TRBJ2-7	TRBV2	.	.	TGTGCCACCTTCTACAGCTCAGGATCGTACGAGCAGTACTTC	CATFYSSGSYEQYF
TRBJ2-6	TRBV27	.	TRBD1	TGTGCCAGCAGTTCGCAAGGGACAGGGGGCCCTGGGGCCAACGTCCTGACTTTC	CASSSQGTGGPGANVLTF
TRBJ2-7	TRBV29-1	many	TRBD1	TGCAGCGTTGAAGGACCGGGACAGACCTACGAGCAGTACTTC	CSVEGPGQTYEQYF
TRBJ1-4	TRBV12-3/TRBV12-4	few	.	TGTGCCAGCAGTTTGTCGGGACGGAGTAATGAAAAACTGTTTTTT	CASSLSGRSNEKLFF
TRBJ2-1	TRBV4-1	.	TRBD2	TGCGCCAGCAGCCAAGTTTTCCGGGAGGGCTACAATGAGCAGTTCTTC	CASSQVFREGYNEQFF
TRBJ2-5	TRBV11-3	few	.	TGTGCCAGCAGCCCCCACCGGGGTGTGGAGACCCAGTACTTC	CASSPHRGVETQYF
TRBJ2-2	TRBV5-6	.	.	TGTGCCAGCAGCTTTAGGGGGACGGGGTACACCGGGGAGCTGTTTTTT	CASSFRGTGYTGELFF
TRBJ2-1	TRBV12-3/TRBV12-4	many	TRBD2	TGTGCCAGCAGTTCACTAGCGGGAACCTACAATGAGCAGTTCTTC	CASSSLAGTYNEQFF
TRBJ1-3	TRBV12-3/TRBV12-4	few	TRBD1	TGTGCCAGCCGCGGGACAGGGAACGGAAACACCATATATTTT	CASRGTGNGNTIYF
TRBJ2-7	TRBV7-9	few	.	TGTGCCAGCACCCCCCAAGGCGGGTTGAACGAGCAGTACTTC	CASTPQGGLNEQYF
TRBJ2-7	TRBV4-1	.	.	TGCGCCAGCAGCCAAGAGGTAGGGGCCTACGAGCAGTACTTC	CASSQEVGAYEQYF
TRBJ2-1	TRBV5-1	.	.	TGCGCCAGCAGCTTGTTCTCGCAGCGCAGGGCCGGGGAGAATGAGCAGTTCTTC	CASSLFSQRRAGENEQFF
TRBJ1-4	TRBV7-2	few	.	TGTGCCAGCAGCCTCCATGCGGGAACTAATGAAAAACTGTTTTTT	CASSLHAGTNEKLFF
TRBJ1-5	TRBV5-6	few	.	TGTGCCAGCAGCTTGTGGGCAGGGCCTCAGCCCCAGCATTTT	CASSLWAGPQPQHF
TRBJ2-5	TRBV5-6	few	TRBD2	TGTGCCAGCAGCTTGGGGGGTTCGGGAGGAGAGACCCAGTACTTC	CASSLGGSGGETQYF
TRBJ2-7	TRBV3-1	.	TRBD2	TGTGCCACACAACTAGCGGGAGTCAGCGAGCAGTACTTC	CATQLAGVSEQYF
TRBJ2-1	TRBV20-1	few	.	TGCAGTGCTAGTTATGGAGGTGAGCAGTTCTTC	CSASYGGEQFF
TRBJ2-7	TRBV12-3/TRBV12-4	.	.	TGTGCCAGCAAAAGTATCGACGGCCCCTACGAGCAGTACTTC	CASKSIDGPYEQYF
TRBJ1-5	TRBV10-3	.	.	TGTGCCATCGGGAGCCAGCTGAGCAATCAGCCCCAGCATTTT	CAIGSQLSNQPQHF
TRBJ2-1	TRBV6-4	few	TRBD2	TGTGCCAGCAGTGACTTCAGCGGGGGGGCCCACAATGAGCAGTTCTTC	CASSDFSGGAHNEQFF
TRBJ2-5	TRBV12-3/TRBV12-4	.	TRBD2	TGTGCCAGCAGTTTATCCGAGGGGACTATCGACGATCCCGTTCAAGAGACCCAGTACTTC	CASSLSEGTIDDPVQETQYF
TRBJ2-7	TRBV20-1	few	.	TGCAGTGCCCGTCCCAACTTGGGGGACGAGCAGTACTTC	CSARPNLGDEQYF
TRBJ2-7	TRBV7-9	few	.	TGTGCCAGCAGCCCGGACCCCCGGGGCGAGCAGTACTTC	CASSPDPRGEQYF
TRBJ2-3	TRBV24-1	few	TRBD2	TGTGCCACCAGGACTAGCGGGGTCACAGATACGCAGTATTTT	CATRTSGVTDTQYF
TRBJ1-5	TRBV7-8	few	.	TGTGCCAGCAGATTGGGGGCTAGCAATCAGCCCCAGCATTTT	CASRLGASNQPQHF
TRBJ2-1	TRBV20-1	few	.	TGCAGTGCTAGACCCACTAGCTCGGCCTACAATGAGCAGTTCTTC	CSARPTSSAYNEQFF
TRBJ2-2	TRBV19	.	TRBD2	TGTGCCAGTGGCAGCGGGGGTACGAACACCGGGGAGCTGTTTTTT	CASGSGGTNTGELFF
TRBJ2-7	TRBV4-2	many	TRBD2	TGTGCCAGCAGCCAATTGACTAGCGGCGAGCAGTACTTC	CASSQLTSGEQYF